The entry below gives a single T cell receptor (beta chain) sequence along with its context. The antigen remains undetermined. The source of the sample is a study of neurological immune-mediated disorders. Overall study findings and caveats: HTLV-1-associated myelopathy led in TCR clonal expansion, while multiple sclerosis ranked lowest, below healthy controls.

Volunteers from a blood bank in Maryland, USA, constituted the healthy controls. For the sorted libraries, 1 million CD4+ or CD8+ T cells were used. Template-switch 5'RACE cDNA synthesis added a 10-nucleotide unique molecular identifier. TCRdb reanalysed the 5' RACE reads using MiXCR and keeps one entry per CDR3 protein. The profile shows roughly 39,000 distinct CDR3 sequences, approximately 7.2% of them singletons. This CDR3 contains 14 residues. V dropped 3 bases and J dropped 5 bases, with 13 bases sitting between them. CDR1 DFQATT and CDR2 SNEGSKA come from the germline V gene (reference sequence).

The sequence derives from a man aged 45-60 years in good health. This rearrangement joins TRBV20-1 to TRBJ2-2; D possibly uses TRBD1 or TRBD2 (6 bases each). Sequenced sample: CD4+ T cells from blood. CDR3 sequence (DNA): TGCAGTGCTAGCTCCAAGGGGGGAACCGGGGAGCTGTTTTTT. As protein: CSASSKGGTGELFF.